This T cell receptor (beta chain) was identified in a study of T cell responses to AZD1222 COVID-19 vaccine. The method was immunoSEQ multiplex PCR; TCRdb's version includes in-frame clones alone and lacks a portion of them. In the table there are about 140,000 clones, approximately 95% of which are singletons. In regard to this clone: The target antigen is unknown.

General study findings and limits: The donor group comprised mostly white British people and more females; the analysis possibly underestimated clonal diversity. At 160-218 and 743-854, vaccine-associated CD4 TCRs were dominant, and they spanned spike. The number of AZD1222 recipients seropositive at baseline was only 5 to 7. Unmutated variant regions are reportedly targeted by nearly half of spike-specific TCRs.

Trimming took 4 bases from V and 4 from J; bases not matched to a gene: 4. CDR3 size: 16 residues. Germline V gene sequence: CDR1 SGHDN, CDR2 FVKESK. The genes are TRBV14 and TRBJ2-2; TRBD2 aligns across 12 bases. This clonotype originated in an adult in good health. Specimen: peripheral blood, collected on day 0 of MenACWY control vaccination. Here the CDR3 reads CASSPLAGGRTGELFF. CDR3 DNA: TGTGCCAGCAGCCCTCTAGCGGGGGGGCGCACCGGGGAGCTGTTTTTT.